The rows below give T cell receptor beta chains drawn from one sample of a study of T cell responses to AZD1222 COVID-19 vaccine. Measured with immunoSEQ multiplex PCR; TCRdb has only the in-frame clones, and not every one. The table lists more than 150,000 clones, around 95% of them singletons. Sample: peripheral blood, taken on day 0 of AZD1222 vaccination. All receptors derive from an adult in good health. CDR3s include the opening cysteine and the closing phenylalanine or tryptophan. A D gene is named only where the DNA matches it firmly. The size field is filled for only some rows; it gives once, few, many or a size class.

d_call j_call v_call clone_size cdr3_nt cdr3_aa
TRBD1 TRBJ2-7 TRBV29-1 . TGCAGCGTCATAGACAGGGGCGGGCAGTACTTC CSVIDRGGQYF
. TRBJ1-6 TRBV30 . TGTGCCTGGAACCTTGACGGAAGCTCCTATAATTCACCCCTCCACTTT CAWNLDGSSYNSPLHF
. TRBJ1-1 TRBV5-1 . TGCGCCAGCAGCCCAAACTTGAACACTGAAGCTTTCTTT CASSPNLNTEAFF
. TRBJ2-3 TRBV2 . TGTGCCAGCAAGCGATCGCACACAGATACGCAGTATTTT CASKRSHTDTQYF
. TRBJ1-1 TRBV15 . TGTGCCACCAGCAGGCCGGCGCAGAACACTGAAGCTTTCTTT CATSRPAQNTEAFF
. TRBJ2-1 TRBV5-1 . TGCGCCAGCAGCTTGGATCCAGTAACCTACAATGAGCAGTTCTTC CASSLDPVTYNEQFF
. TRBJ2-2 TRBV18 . TGTGCCAGCTCCGGCAGGACGAACACCGGGGAGCTGTTTTTT CASSGRTNTGELFF
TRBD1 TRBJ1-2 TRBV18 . TGTGCCAGCTCACCAAGATCGGGACAGGGGCTAAGAGGCTACACCTTC CASSPRSGQGLRGYTF
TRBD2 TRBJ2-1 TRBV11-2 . TGTGCCAGCAGCTTAGATCCGGGGGGGCACTGGGAGCAGTTCTTC CASSLDPGGHWEQFF
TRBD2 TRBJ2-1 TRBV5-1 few TGCGCCAGCAGCCCCGGACTAGCGGGAGGCAATGAGCAGTTCTTC CASSPGLAGGNEQFF
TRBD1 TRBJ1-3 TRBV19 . TGTGCCAGTAGTAGGGACAGACCCTCTGGAAACACCATATATTTT CASSRDRPSGNTIYF
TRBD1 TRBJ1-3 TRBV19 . TGTGCCAGTAGTAGATCGTCGTCAGGACAGGGGATTTCTGGAAACACCATATATTTT CASSRSSSGQGISGNTIYF
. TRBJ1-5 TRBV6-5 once TGTGCCAGCAAAAAAGGGCAGATGCGAGATCAGCCCCAGCATTTT CASKKGQMRDQPQHF
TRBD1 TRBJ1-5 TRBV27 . TGTGCCAGCAGGGGGACAGGATTTAGCAATCAGCCCCAGCATTTT CASRGTGFSNQPQHF